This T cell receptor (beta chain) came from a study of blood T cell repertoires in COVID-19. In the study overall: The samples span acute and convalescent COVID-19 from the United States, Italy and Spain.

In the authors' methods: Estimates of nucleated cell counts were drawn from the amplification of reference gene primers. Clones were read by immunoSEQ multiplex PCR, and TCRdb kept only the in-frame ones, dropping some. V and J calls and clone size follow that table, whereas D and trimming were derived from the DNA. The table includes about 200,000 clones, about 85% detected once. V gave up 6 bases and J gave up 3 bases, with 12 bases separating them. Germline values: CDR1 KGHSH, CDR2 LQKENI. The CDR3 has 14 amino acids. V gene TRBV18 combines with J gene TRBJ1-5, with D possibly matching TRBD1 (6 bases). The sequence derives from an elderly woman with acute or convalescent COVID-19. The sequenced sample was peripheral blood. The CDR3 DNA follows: TGTGCCAGCTCTGCCGGACAGTTCAATCAGCCCCAGCATTTT. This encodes CASSAGQFNQPQHF.